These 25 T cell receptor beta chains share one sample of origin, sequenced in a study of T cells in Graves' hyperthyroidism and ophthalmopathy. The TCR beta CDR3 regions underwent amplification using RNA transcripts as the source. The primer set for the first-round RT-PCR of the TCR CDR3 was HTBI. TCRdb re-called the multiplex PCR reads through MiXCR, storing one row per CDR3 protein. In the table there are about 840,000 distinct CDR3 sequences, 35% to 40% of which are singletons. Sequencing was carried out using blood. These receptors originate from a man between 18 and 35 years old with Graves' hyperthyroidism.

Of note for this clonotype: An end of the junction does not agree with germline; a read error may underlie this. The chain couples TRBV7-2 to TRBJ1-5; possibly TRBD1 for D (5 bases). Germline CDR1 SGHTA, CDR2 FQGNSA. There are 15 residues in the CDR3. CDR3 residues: CASSQDGGGNQPQHF. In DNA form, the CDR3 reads TGCGCCAGCAGCCAAGATGGGGGGGGTAATCAGCCCCAGCATTTT.

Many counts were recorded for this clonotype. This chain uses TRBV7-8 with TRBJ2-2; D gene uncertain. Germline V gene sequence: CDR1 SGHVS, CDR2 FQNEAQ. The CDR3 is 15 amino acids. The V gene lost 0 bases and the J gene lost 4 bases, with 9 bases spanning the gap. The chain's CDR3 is CASSLAGLTTGELFF. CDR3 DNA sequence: TGTGCCAGCAGCTTAGCAGGTCTTACCACCGGGGAGCTGTTTTTT.

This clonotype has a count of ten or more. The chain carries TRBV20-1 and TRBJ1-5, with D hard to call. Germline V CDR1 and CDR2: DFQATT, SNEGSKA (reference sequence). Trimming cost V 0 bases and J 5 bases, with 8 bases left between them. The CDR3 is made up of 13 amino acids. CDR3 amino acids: CSARDRIDQPQHF. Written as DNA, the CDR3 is TGCAGTGCTAGAGATAGAATCGATCAGCCCCAGCATTTT.

CDR3 sequence (DNA): TGTGCCAGCTTCTTGCCAAGGCATCTGCGTGGCTACACCTTC. Translation: CASFLPRHLRGYTF. The rearrangement links TRBV5-4 to TRBJ1-2; D remains ambiguous. The germline V gene encodes CDR1 SGHNT and CDR2 YYREEE (reference sequence). Trimming pared 7 bases from V and 7 bases from J, leaving 20 bases between. The CDR3 contains 14 residues.

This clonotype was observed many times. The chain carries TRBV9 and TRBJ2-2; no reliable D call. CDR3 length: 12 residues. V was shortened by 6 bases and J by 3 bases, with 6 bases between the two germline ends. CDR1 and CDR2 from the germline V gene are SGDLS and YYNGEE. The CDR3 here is CASTRDTGELFF. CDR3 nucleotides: TGTGCCAGCACCAGAGACACCGGGGAGCTGTTTTTT.

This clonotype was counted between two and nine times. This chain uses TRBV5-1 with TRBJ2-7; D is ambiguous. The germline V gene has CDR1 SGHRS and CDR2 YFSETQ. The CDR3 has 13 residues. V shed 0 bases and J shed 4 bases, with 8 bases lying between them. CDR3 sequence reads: CASSLVGVYEQYF. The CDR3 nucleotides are TGCGCCAGCAGCTTGGTTGGGGTATACGAGCAGTACTTC. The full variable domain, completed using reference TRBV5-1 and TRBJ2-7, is KAGVTQTPRYLIKTRGQQVTLSCSPISGHRSVSWYQQTPGQGLQFLFEYFSETQRNKGNFPGRFSGRQFSNSRSEMNVSTLELGDSALYLCASSLVGVYEQYFGPGTRLTVT.

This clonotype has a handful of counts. CDR3 protein: CSALKAGDYEQYF. The CDR3 DNA is TGCAGTGCGCTAAAGGCGGGGGACTACGAGCAGTACTTC. The chain links TRBV20-1 to TRBJ2-7, with 7 bases that match TRBD2. This CDR3 spans 13 amino acids. Per the germline V gene, CDR1 is DFQATT and CDR2 is SNEGSKA (reference sequence). V gave up 6 bases and J gave up 3 bases; unmatched junction bases: 8.

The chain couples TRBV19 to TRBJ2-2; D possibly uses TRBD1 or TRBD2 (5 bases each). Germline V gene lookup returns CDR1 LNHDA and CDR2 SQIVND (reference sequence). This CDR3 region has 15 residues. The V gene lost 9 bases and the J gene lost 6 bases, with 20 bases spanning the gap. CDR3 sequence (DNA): TGTGCCAGCAATCTACACGGGGCGTCCCCCGGGGAGCTGTTTTTT. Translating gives CASNLHGASPGELFF.

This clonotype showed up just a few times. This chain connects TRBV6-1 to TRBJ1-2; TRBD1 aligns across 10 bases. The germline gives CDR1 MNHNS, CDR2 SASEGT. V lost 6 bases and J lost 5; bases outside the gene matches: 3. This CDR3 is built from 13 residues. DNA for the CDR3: TGTGCCAGCAGGGGGACAGGGGAGTATGGCTACACCTTC. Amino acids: CASRGTGEYGYTF.

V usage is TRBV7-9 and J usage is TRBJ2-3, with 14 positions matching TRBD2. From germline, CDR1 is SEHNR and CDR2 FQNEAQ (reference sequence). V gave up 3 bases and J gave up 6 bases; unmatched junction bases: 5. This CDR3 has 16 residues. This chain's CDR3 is CASSFGLAGGGDTQYF. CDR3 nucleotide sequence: TGTGCCAGCAGCTTTGGACTAGCGGGAGGCGGGGATACGCAGTATTTT.

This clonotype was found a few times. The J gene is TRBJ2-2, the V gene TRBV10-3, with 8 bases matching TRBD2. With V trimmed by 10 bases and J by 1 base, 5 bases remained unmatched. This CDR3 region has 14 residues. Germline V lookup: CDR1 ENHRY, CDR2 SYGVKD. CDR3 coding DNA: TGTGCCAGCCGGGGGGGGCGGAACACCGGGGAGCTGTTTTTT. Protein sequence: CASRGGRNTGELFF.

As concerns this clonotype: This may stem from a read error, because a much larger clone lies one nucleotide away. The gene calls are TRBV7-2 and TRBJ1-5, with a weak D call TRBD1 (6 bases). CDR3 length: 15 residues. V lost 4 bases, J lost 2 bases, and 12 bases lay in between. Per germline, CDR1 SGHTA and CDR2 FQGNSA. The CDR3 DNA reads TGTGCCAGCAGCTCAACAGGGCCTGGCAATCAGCCCCAGCATTTT. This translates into CASSSTGPGNQPQHF.

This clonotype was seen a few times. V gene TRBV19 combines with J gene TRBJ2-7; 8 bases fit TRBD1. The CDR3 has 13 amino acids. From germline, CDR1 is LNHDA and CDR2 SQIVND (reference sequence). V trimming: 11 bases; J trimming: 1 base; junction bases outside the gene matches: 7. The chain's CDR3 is CAVRDRLSYEQYF. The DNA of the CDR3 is TGTGCCGTTAGGGACAGGTTGTCCTACGAGCAGTACTTC.

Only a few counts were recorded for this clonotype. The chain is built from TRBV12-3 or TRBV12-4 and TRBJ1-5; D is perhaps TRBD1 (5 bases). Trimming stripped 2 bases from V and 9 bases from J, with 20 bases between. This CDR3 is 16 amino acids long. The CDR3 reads CASSLRDGRRHRPQHF. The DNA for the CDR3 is TGTGCCAGCAGTTTAAGGGACGGACGAAGGCATCGGCCCCAGCATTTT.

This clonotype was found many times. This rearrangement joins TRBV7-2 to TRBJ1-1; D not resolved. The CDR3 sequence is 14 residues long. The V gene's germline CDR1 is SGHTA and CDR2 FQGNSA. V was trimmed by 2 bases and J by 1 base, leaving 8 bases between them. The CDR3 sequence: CASSLYKGNTEAFF. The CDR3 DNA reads TGTGCCAGCAGCTTATATAAGGGGAACACTGAAGCTTTCTTT.

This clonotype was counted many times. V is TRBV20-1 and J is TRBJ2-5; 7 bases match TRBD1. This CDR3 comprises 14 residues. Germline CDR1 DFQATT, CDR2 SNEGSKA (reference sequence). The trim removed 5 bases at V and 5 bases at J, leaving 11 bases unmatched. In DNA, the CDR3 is TGCAGTGCTTCGGCAGGGGGATTGCAGGAGACCCAGTACTTC. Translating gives CSASAGGLQETQYF.

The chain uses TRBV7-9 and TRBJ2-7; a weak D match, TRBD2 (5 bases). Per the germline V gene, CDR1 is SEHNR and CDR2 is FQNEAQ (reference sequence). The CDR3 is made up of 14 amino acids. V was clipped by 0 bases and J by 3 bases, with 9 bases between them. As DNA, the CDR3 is TGTGCCAGCAGCTTAGCGGGAGATGACTACGAGCAGTACTTC. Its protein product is CASSLAGDDYEQYF. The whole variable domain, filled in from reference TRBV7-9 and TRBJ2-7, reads DTGVSQNPRHKITKRGQNVTFRCDPISEHNRLYWYRQTLGQGPEFLTYFQNEAQLEKSRLLSDRFSAERPKGSFSTLEIQRTEQGDSAMYLCASSLAGDDYEQYFGPGTRLTVT.

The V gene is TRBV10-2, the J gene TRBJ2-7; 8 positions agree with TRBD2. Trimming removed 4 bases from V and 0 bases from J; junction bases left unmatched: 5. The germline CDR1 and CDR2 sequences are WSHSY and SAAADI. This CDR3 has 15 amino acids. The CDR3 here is CASSGGLGDSYEQYF. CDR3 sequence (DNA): TGCGCCAGCAGTGGGGGACTAGGGGACTCCTACGAGCAGTACTTC.

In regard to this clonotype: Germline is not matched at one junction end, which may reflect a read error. This CDR3 is CARSEELVRQMNQPQHF. CDR3 in DNA: TGTGCCCGCAGTGAAGAGCTTGTCCGACAGATGAATCAGCCCCAGCATTTT. The gene calls are TRBV10-2 and TRBJ1-5; D may be TRBD1 (5 bases). CDR1 WSHSY and CDR2 SAAADI come from the germline V gene. The CDR3 covers 17 residues.

In DNA, the CDR3 is TGTGCCAGCAGCGTAGGGCATTGGACTGAAGCTTTCTTT. Amino acids: CASSVGHWTEAFF. The chain joins TRBV7-9 to TRBJ1-1; D unresolved. Germline CDR1 reads SEHNR; CDR2 reads FQNEAQ (reference sequence). V gave up 5 bases and J gave up 5 bases, with 12 bases separating them. This CDR3 region has 13 residues.

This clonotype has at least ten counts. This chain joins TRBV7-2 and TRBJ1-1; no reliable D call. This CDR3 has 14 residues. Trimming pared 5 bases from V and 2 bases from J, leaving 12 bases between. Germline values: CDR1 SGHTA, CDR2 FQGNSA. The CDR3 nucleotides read TGTGCCAGCAGCCGGTGGGGATTTAACACTGAAGCTTTCTTT. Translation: CASSRWGFNTEAFF.

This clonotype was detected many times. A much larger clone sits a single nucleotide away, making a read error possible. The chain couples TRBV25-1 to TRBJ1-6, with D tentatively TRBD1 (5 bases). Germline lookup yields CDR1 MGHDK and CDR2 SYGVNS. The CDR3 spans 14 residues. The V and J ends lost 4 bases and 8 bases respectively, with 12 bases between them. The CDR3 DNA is TGTGCCAGCAGTGTACCGGGACGAGATTCACCCCTCCACTTT. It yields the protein CASSVPGRDSPLHF.

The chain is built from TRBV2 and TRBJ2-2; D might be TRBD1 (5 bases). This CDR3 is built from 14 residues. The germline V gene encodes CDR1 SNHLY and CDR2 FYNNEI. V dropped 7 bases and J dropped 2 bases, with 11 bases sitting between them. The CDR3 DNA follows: TGTGCCAGCAACACAGGTGTTAACACCGGGGAGCTGTTTTTT. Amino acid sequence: CASNTGVNTGELFF. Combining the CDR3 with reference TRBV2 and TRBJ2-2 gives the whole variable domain EPEVTQTPSHQVTQMGQEVILRCVPISNHLYFYWYRQILGQKVEFLVSFYNNEISEKSEIFDDQFSVERPDGSNFTLKIRSTKLEDSAMYFCASNTGVNTGELFFGEGSRLTVL.

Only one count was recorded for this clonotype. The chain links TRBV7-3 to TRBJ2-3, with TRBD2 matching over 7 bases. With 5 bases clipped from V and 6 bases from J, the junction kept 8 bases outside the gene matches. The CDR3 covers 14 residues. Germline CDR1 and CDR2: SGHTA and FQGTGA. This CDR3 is CASSGGTMSDTQYF. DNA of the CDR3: TGTGCCAGCAGCGGGGGGACTATGTCGGATACGCAGTATTTT.

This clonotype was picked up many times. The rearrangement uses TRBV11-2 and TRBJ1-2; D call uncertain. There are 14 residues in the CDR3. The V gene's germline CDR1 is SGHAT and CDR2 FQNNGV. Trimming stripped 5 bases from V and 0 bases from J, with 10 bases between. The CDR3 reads CASSLREANYGYTF. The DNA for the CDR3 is TGTGCCAGCAGCCTCCGGGAGGCTAACTATGGCTACACCTTC.